What follows is one T cell receptor (beta chain) and its context. The target antigen is unknown. This specimen comes from a study of graft-versus-host responses after intestinal transplantation. Study findings and constraints: Across patients carrying graft-donor T cell macrochimerism, allografts held high graft-versus-host to host-versus-graft clonal ratios. With peak circulating GvH clone levels came an association with early post-transplant HvG declines.

Germline lookup yields CDR1 MGHRA and CDR2 YSYEKL. This CDR3 region has 16 residues. V gave up 5 bases and J gave up 0 bases; unmatched junction bases: 8. Repertoires were generated with immunoSEQ multiplex PCR, while TCRdb's copy carries only in-frame clones and drops some. The sample has approximately 85,000 clones, around 93% seen once. V and J are TRBV4-1 and TRBJ1-1, with TRBD1 matching 8 bases. The sequenced sample was unstimulated CD8+ T cells sorted from spleen or lymph node cells, obtained before transplant. The receptor was isolated from a human donor who was the organ donor for an intestinal transplant. The CDR3 DNA reads TGCGCCAGCAGCATTGGGACAGGACTCATGAACACTGAAGCTTTCTTT. It translates to CASSIGTGLMNTEAFF.